This TCR beta chain is drawn from a study of blood T cell repertoires in COVID-19. Looking at the study overall: Italy, Spain and the United States were the sources of the convalescent and acute COVID-19 samples. Sources were T cells, B-cell-depleted T cells, or PBMCs; the material itself was cDNA or gDNA.

From germline, CDR1 is MGHRA and CDR2 YSYEKL. The CDR3 totals 16 residues. V dropped 1 base and J dropped 0 bases, with 10 bases sitting between them. Sequenced by immunoSEQ multiplex PCR; TCRdb stores in-frame clones only, minus some. The sample lists 15,000 to 20,000 clones; around 91% were seen once. Sequencing was carried out using peripheral blood. This rearrangement joins TRBV4-1 to TRBJ1-5; D might be TRBD1 (6 bases). This clonotype was sampled from a man aged 60-69 years with active COVID-19. Written as DNA, the CDR3 is TGCGCCAGCAGCCAAGGGGCGGACAGTAGCAATCAGCCCCAGCATTTT. Translation gives CASSQGADSSNQPQHF.